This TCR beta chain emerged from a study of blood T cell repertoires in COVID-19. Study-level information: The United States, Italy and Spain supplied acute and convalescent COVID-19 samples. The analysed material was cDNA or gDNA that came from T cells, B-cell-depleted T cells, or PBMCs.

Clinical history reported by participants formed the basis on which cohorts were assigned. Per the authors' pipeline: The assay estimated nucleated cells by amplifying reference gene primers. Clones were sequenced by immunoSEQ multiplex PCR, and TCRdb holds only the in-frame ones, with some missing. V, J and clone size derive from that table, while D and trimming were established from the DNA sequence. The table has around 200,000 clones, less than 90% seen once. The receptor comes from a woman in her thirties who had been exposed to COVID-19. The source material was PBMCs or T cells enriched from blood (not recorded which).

In DNA, the CDR3 is TGTGCCAGCAGTGCCCGGGTCAGGGCCGCTTTCTTT. Translated: CASSARVRAAFF. The chain is built from TRBV12-3 or TRBV12-4 and TRBJ1-1; D might be TRBD1 (5 bases). The CDR3 is made up of 12 amino acids. V was pared by 5 bases and J by 11 bases, with 15 bases between.